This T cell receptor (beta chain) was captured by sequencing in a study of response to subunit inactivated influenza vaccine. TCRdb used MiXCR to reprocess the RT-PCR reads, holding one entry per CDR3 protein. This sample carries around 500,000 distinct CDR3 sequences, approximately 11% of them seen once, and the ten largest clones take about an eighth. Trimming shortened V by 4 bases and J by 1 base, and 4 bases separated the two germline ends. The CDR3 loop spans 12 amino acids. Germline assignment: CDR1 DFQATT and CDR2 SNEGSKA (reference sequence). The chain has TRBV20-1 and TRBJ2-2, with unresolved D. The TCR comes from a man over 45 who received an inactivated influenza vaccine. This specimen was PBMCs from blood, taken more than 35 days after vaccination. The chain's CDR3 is CSATQNTGELFF. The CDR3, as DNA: TGCAGTGCTACGCAGAACACCGGGGAGCTGTTTTTT.